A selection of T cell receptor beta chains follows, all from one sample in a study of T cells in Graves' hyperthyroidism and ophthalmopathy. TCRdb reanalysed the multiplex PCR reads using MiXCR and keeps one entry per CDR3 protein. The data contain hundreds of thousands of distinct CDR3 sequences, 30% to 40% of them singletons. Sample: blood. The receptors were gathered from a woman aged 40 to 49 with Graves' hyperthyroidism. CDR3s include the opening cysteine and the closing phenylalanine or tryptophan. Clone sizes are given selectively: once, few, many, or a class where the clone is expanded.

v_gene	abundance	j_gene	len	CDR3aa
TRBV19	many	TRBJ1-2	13	CASKMAGLYGYTF
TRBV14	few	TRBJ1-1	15	CASSSRDLMNTEAFF
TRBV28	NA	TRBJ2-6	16	CASSLVLDSGANVLTF
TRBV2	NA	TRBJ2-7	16	CASSPRTGLSSYEQYF
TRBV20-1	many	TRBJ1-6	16	CSASARGQGALSPLHF
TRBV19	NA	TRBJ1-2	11	CASRSVVGYTF
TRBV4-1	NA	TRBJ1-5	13	CASSQELYQPQHF
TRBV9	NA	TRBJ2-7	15	CASSGGTSGENEQYF
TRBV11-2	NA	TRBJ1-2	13	CASSSRGNHGYTF
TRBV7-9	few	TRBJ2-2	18	CASSSTSGGTFGTGELFF
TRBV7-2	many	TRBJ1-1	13	CASRTQGNTEAFF
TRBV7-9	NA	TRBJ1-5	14	CASSPGQVYQPQHF
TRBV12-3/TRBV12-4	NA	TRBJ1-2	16	CASSLGTGGVEDGYTF
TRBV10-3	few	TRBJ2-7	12	CASSFTYYEQYF
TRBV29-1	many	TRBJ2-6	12	CSVEAWANVLTF
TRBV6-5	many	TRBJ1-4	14	CASSMGSLNEKLFF
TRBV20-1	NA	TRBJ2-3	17	CSARLAGGHSSTDTQYF
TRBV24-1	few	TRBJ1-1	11	CASSQGGQAFF
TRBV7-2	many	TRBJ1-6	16	CASSPNTGTPRSPLHF
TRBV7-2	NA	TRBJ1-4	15	CASSLSGSRNEKLFF
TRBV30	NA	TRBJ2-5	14	CAWSQAGVAETQYF
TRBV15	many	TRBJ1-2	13	CATSRDHLYGYTF
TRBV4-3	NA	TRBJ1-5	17	CASSQYLRGNSNQPQHF
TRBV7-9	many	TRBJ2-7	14	CASRSGTGRGEQYF
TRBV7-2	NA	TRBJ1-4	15	CASSFQSGPNEKLFF
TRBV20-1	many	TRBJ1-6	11	CSARGNSPLHF
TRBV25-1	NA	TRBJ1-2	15	CAWSAAPPGEEGYTF
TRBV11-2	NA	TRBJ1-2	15	CASSFEGWGSHGYTF
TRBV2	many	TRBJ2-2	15	CASSGGTGSTGELFF
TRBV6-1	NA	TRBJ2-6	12	CACHAGANVLTF